This record covers a single T cell receptor (beta chain). The clone's antigen remains unknown. The input lacks base qualities; no much larger clone sits a single base away. V gives up 4 bases and J gives up 8 bases, and the segment between their germline ends measures 12 bases. Sequences SQVTM (CDR1) and ANQGSEA (CDR2) are obtained from the germline V gene. The CDR3 has 12 amino acids, counting the end cysteine and phenylalanine. The kept DNA is CDR3 alone, 36 bases in frame from the first base. Donors were 40 or so systemically healthy Caucasian individuals from Russia aged roughly 6 to 90 years. Each donor gave 8 to 10 milliliters of peripheral blood, drawn into EDTA-treated Vacutainer tubes. PBMCs were isolated by Ficoll-Paque density-gradient centrifugation, with at least 6 million obtained per sample. Total RNA was extracted from PBMCs with Trizol reagent, with at least 5.5 micrograms obtained per sample. Naive CD45RAhigh/CD27high T cell percentages were measured by flow cytometry on a PBMC aliquot from every donor.

The data derive from a study of blood T cells in healthy people across ages (dated by TCRdb to the mid-2010s). Turning to the overall study: Template switching captured roughly one uniquely barcoded TCR beta cDNA molecule per two T cells in model experiments. The donors were divided into four age groups: young (average around 16 years), middle-aged (over 35), aged (roughly 66) and long-lived (82). For two donors (one aged 18 to 30 and one aged 80 or older), the study analyzed two additional independent replicas of 1 million unique cDNA reads from the same blood draw. The study measured age-related changes in TCR beta repertoire diversity using deep sequencing normalized with unique cDNA molecular identifiers.

Here is what the overall study found, with its caveats: Estimates of total diversity based on one million sequenced T cells were regarded as lower bounds and as underestimates. Donor CMV infection status was unknown, potentially confounding age-related changes in expanded clonotypes. The long-lived group showed more naive CD4+ T cells, fewer expanded clones and increased TCR diversity than the aged group, suggesting age selection. Observed TCR beta diversity per million T cells fell roughly linearly with age, and a significant reduction was already apparent by age approximately 40. The percentage of naive T cells measured by flow cytometry correlated strongly with observed TCR beta diversity. Because profiling used bulk unsorted PBMCs, naive and antigen-experienced compartments could not be compared conclusively.

Libraries were built with 5' RACE. Instrument on record: Illumina HiSeq 2500. A second 7 to 11 cycle PCR used a sample-barcoded 5' primer and a J-beta primer mix. Each TCR beta cDNA molecule received a unique molecular identifier from a template-switch 5' adaptor carrying 12 random nucleotides. At least 3 million CDR3-containing paired-end reads were obtained from each sample. First-strand cDNA synthesis was performed from all RNA using the Mint cDNA synthesis kit, with priming by a TRBC-specific oligonucleotide. Following uracil-DNA glycosylase treatment, all cDNA underwent a first 18-cycle PCR with the universal primers M1SS and BC2_uni_R. In the source study's methods: Each sample was normalized by randomly selecting 1 million high-quality reads, each carrying a distinct molecular identifier. Instead of being binned into consensus sequences, reads that shared molecular identifiers were thrown out. MiTCR, with a Q25 quality threshold and the strictest error-elimination algorithm, was used for CDR3 identification, clonotype clustering and error correction. Lower-bound total TCR beta diversity was estimated with a nonparametric unseen species model using Euler transformation. The raw public data were reprocessed by TCRdb itself: fastp quality trimming at Q25, MiXCR clonotype calling, in-frame beta chains only. Records with the same CDR3 protein are collapsed into one entry carrying the most frequent genes and DNA. Here the V and J calls rest on TCRdb's processing, not on the authors' analysis. The table for this sample lists approximately 800,000 distinct CDR3 sequences; more than 20% of them were counted only once. The ten largest clones capture under 4.5% of the sample.

These records were also assigned to another study, of T cells of mothers and their children. As the second paper documents: The donors were nine systemically healthy Caucasian individuals, made up of three mothers and their six children. cDNA synthesis used all of the extracted RNA, with 1.5 ug of RNA in each 15 ul reaction. Sample barcodes and 2-4 random nucleotides were added via the M1S primer in the second PCR. Over 8.5 million TCR beta CDR3 reads were obtained for each mother, and 3 million to 3.5 million reads were obtained for each child. In both related and unrelated pairs, thymic selection shapes the output of TCR recombination in a similar way, with inherited differences having only a minor effect. Normalized repertoire overlap in related mother-child pairs was always slightly higher than in unrelated mother-child pairs, but the difference was never significant. With a sensitivity of 90 to 100 clones per million clonotypes, no persistent microchimeric T cell clones were detected. In the study, deep NGS was used to compare the TCR beta repertoires of mothers and children, and features distinguishing related mother-child pairs from unrelated individuals were sought. Mothers averaged roughly 36 +/- 4 years of age and children averaged around 10 +/- 4 years. After adapter ligation was performed with NEBNext reagents, the libraries were sequenced on an Illumina HiSeq 2000 with 100+100 nt paired-end reads. To avoid cross-contamination, the mother libraries and the child libraries were prepared a month apart and sequenced in separate runs. Each donor had between roughly 500,000 and 2,200,000 distinct TCR beta clonotypes identified. Naive TCR beta clonotypes were estimated from low-frequency clonotypes matched to each donor's FACS-determined naive share, without sorting.

The sequenced sample was blood. The sequence was obtained from a boy between 10 and 17 years old in good health. In this chain, TRBV29-1 is recombined with TRBJ2-1; too little of a D gene remains to name it. For the CDR3, the sequence is CSVVLGDYEQFF. DNA sequence: TGCAGCGTTGTCCTGGGTGACTATGAGCAGTTCTTC.